The 21 T cell receptor beta chains below were found in one sample sequenced in a study of CD8 T cells in ankylosing spondylitis (dated by TCRdb to about 2017). What the authors observed across the whole study: A TCR beta motif made up of eight or nine highly homologous amino acid variants appeared to be characteristic of blood from ankylosing spondylitis patients.

These receptors' antigens are unknown. Library generation was performed with 5' RACE. Sequenced on an Illumina HiSeq 2500. In-frame beta chains were kept once TCRdb had trimmed the public reads at Q25 with fastp and called clones with MiXCR. Each entry is one CDR3 protein sequence, shown with its most common DNA and genes. Counted in this sample were over 600,000 distinct CDR3 sequences; 15% to 20% of them appeared once. 15% to 20% of the sample is taken by the ten largest. Sequencing was done on a sample of blood, either unsorted or a sorted T cell fraction (not recorded which). The origin of the receptors is a male donor with ankylosing spondylitis.

This clonotype was seen more than once but under ten times. The chain is built from TRBV2 and TRBJ2-1; D gene unclear. The CDR3 is 14 amino acids. The germline V gene encodes CDR1 SNHLY and CDR2 FYNNEI. Trimming took 2 bases from V and 6 from J, leaving 11 bases between them. Written as DNA, the CDR3 is TGTGCCAGCAGTGAAATCGCTCAAATCAATGAGCAGTTCTTC. This encodes CASSEIAQINEQFF.

The chain employs TRBV28 and TRBJ1-1; possibly TRBD1 for D (5 bases). Between the trimmed V and J ends, which lost 3 bases and 7 bases, there was a span of 18 bases. CDR1 is MDHEN and CDR2 is SYDVKM in the germline V gene. This CDR3 comprises 15 residues. CDR3: CASSFRFRQGVEAFF. CDR3 coding DNA: TGTGCCAGCAGTTTTAGGTTCCGGCAAGGGGTTGAAGCTTTCTTT. Drawing the rest from reference TRBV28 and TRBJ1-1, the complete variable domain is DVKVTQSSRYLVKRTGEKVFLECVQDMDHENMFWYRQDPGLGLRLIYFSYDVKMKEKGDIPEGYSVSREKKERFSLILESASTNQTSMYLCASSFRFRQGVEAFFGQGTRLTVV.

The rearrangement links TRBV5-1 to TRBJ1-5; 9 nucleotides align to TRBD1. From germline, CDR1 is SGHRS and CDR2 YFSETQ. The CDR3 extends over 16 amino acids. The ends lost 4 bases at V and 7 bases at J; junction bases unmatched: 12. CDR3 coding DNA: TGCGCCAGCAGCCCAGTGCCCGGGACAGGGATGCAGCCCCAGCATTTT. It is translated as CASSPVPGTGMQPQHF.

This rearrangement joins TRBV9 to TRBJ2-7, with 8 bases matching TRBD1. Looked up from germline, CDR1 is SGDLS and CDR2 is YYNGEE. The CDR3 spans 16 residues. V was clipped by 0 bases and J by 9 bases; unmatched bases: 14. CDR3 sequence reads: CASSVGEGWQGALQYF. The CDR3 DNA follows: TGTGCCAGCAGCGTAGGAGAAGGATGGCAGGGGGCCTTGCAGTACTTC.

CDR3 coding DNA: TGTGCCAGCAGTTCTTTGGGGGGTCCCTATGGCTACACCTTC. Its translation is CASSSLGGPYGYTF. The genes are TRBV28 and TRBJ1-2; tentative D call: TRBD1 (5 bases). The V gene lost 4 bases and the J gene lost 4 bases, with 13 bases spanning the gap. Germline values: CDR1 MDHEN, CDR2 SYDVKM. This CDR3 region has 14 residues.

V and J are TRBV12-3 or TRBV12-4 and TRBJ2-7, with D hard to call. CDR3 length: 14 amino acids. Trimming pared 5 bases from V and 2 bases from J, leaving 13 bases between. CDR3 DNA: TGTGCCAGCAGTGACTCGACCAGGACCTACGAGCAGTACTTC. This gives the protein CASSDSTRTYEQYF.

The V gene is TRBV6-2 or TRBV6-3, the J gene TRBJ2-1; TRBD2 matches 9 bases. V trimming: 6 bases; J trimming: 7 bases; junction bases outside the gene matches: 10. The CDR3 loop spans 15 amino acids. Germline-derived CDR1 and CDR2 are MNHEY and SVGEGT. For the CDR3, the DNA is TGTGCCAGCAGCCTCGACGGCGGGGGGGCGAATGAGCAGTTCTTC. Amino acids: CASSLDGGGANEQFF.

There are a few counts of this clonotype. The gene calls are TRBV6-5 and TRBJ2-3, with unresolved D. Between the trimmed V and J ends, which lost 2 bases and 2 bases, there was a span of 8 bases. Germline CDR1 is MNHEY and CDR2 is SVGAGI. This CDR3 has 14 residues. CDR3 protein: CASSYTKFTDTQYF. The CDR3 DNA follows: TGTGCCAGCAGTTACACTAAATTCACAGATACGCAGTATTTT.

The chain combines TRBV20-1 with TRBJ2-1; 9 bases map to TRBD2. Germline V CDR1 and CDR2: DFQATT, SNEGSKA (reference sequence). J gave up 5 bases and V 6 bases, and 11 bases lay outside the gene matches. The CDR3 is 15 residues long. The CDR3 is CSAPHLAGFDNEQFF. DNA of the CDR3: TGCAGTGCCCCCCACCTAGCGGGGTTCGACAATGAGCAGTTCTTC.

The chain recombines TRBV11-3 with TRBJ2-1; D ambiguous. This CDR3 is 13 amino acids long. The germline V and J ends were trimmed by 2 bases and 6 bases, with 8 bases remaining between them. Germline loops: CDR1 SGHNT, CDR2 YENEEA. The CDR3 coding sequence is TGTGCCAGCAGCTTATCGGGCCTCAATGAGCAGTTCTTC. The encoded protein is CASSLSGLNEQFF.

V gene TRBV4-3 combines with J gene TRBJ2-7; 7 bases fit TRBD1. CDR1 is LGHNA, CDR2 YSLEER, per germline. V was pared by 0 bases and J by 7 bases, with 6 bases of the junction left unmatched. The CDR3 sequence is 14 residues long. The CDR3 reads CASSQEKGAREQYF. In nucleotides, the CDR3 is TGCGCCAGCAGCCAAGAGAAGGGGGCAAGGGAGCAGTACTTC.

This clonotype was seen at least ten times. The V call is TRBV12-3 or TRBV12-4, the J call TRBJ2-2, with 9 nucleotides matching TRBD1. The V and J ends lost 6 bases and 6 bases, in that order; junction bases with no gene match: 20. The CDR3 runs to 19 residues. CDR3 DNA sequence: TGTGCCAGCAGCCGGGGACAGGGAAATGCCTATACGTTGGCCGGGGAGCTGTTTTTT. This translates into CASSRGQGNAYTLAGELFF.

This chain connects TRBV27 to TRBJ1-2; 11 bases align to TRBD1. CDR1 and CDR2 from the germline V gene are MNHEY and SMNVEV (reference sequence). The V gene end was trimmed by 5 bases and the J gene end by 10 bases; junction bases not matched to a gene: 3. There are 12 residues in the CDR3. CDR3 DNA: TGTGCCAGCAGTCGGACAGGGGGCGACTACACCTTC. Translating it yields CASSRTGGDYTF.

There are many counts of this clonotype. The genes are TRBV5-6 and TRBJ1-1; tentatively, D is TRBD1 (5 bases). V lost 4 bases and J 4 bases, leaving 17 bases between the germline ends. The CDR3 runs 15 residues. Germline CDR1 reads SGHDT; CDR2 reads YYEEEE. The CDR3 DNA follows: TGTGCCAGCAGCGTGACGGGACCGAGTAGCACTGAAGCTTTCTTT. Amino acid sequence: CASSVTGPSSTEAFF.

The chain couples TRBV7-2 to TRBJ2-5; D remains unclear. CDR1 and CDR2 from the germline V gene are SGHTA and FQGNSA. The CDR3 has 14 amino acids. The V gene lost 2 bases and the J gene lost 0 bases, with 7 bases spanning the gap. Here the CDR3 reads CASSLRRYQETQYF. CDR3 nucleotides: TGTGCCAGCAGCTTACGGCGGTACCAAGAGACCCAGTACTTC.

The table lists this clonotype with a few counts. CDR3 protein: CASRGTADQKLFF. For the CDR3, the DNA is TGTGCCAGCAGGGGGACAGCAGATCAAAAACTGTTTTTT. The chain recombines TRBV27 with TRBJ1-4; TRBD1 matches 7 bases. Trimming removed 6 bases from V and 9 bases from J; junction bases left unmatched: 7. Germline V CDR1 and CDR2: MNHEY, SMNVEV (reference sequence). This CDR3 region has 13 residues.

This clonotype has more than one count but fewer than ten. The chain employs TRBV15 and TRBJ1-1; 9 bases line up with TRBD1. V was pared by 5 bases and J by 0 bases, with 10 bases of the junction left unmatched. The germline gives CDR1 LNHNV, CDR2 YYDKDF (reference sequence). CDR3 length equals 17 residues. The CDR3 spells CATSLRTGGFMNTEAFF. The CDR3 DNA reads TGTGCCACCAGCCTGAGAACAGGGGGCTTTATGAACACTGAAGCTTTCTTT.

V and J are TRBV7-9 and TRBJ2-6; D remains unclear. There are 16 residues in the CDR3. Trimming stripped 5 bases from V and 2 bases from J, with 13 bases between. Germline CDR1 and CDR2: SEHNR and FQNEAQ (reference sequence). CDR3 residues: CASSPPGVAGANVLTF. The CDR3 bases are TGTGCCAGCAGCCCCCCAGGTGTAGCTGGGGCCAACGTCCTGACTTTC. Combining the CDR3 with reference TRBV7-9 and TRBJ2-6 gives the whole variable domain DTGVSQNPRHKITKRGQNVTFRCDPISEHNRLYWYRQTLGQGPEFLTYFQNEAQLEKSRLLSDRFSAERPKGSFSTLEIQRTEQGDSAMYLCASSPPGVAGANVLTFGAGSRLTVL.

The chain combines TRBV15 with TRBJ2-1; D is possibly TRBD1 (5 bases). Looked up from germline, CDR1 is LNHNV and CDR2 is YYDKDF (reference sequence). CDR3 length: 14 residues. V was trimmed by 0 bases and J by 7 bases, leaving 10 bases between them. The CDR3 here is CATSRDQGWNEQFF. The CDR3 DNA reads TGTGCCACCAGCAGAGACCAGGGCTGGAATGAGCAGTTCTTC.

About this clonotype itself: The junction differs from germline at one of its ends, possibly a read error. This chain uses TRBV5-6 with TRBJ2-6; perhaps TRBD1 as D (5 bases). The CDR3 has 15 residues. Looked up from germline, CDR1 is SGHDT and CDR2 is YYEEEE. CDR3 DNA: TGTGCCAGCAGTCTCGGCGGCACTGGGGCCAACGTCCTGGCTTTC. This gives the protein CASSLGGTGANVLAF.

This chain joins TRBV12-3 or TRBV12-4 and TRBJ2-7; 8 positions match TRBD2. The junction had 10 bases not matched to a gene; V was cut back by 6 bases and J by 3 bases. The CDR3 covers 15 residues. In DNA, the CDR3 is TGTGCCAGCAGCTCCCCAGCGGGGGAGCTCTACGAGCAGTACTTC. Its translation is CASSSPAGELYEQYF.